This T cell receptor (beta chain) was sequenced during a study of CD8+ T cells in alopecia areata. Whole-study findings and limits: Higher clonality than in normal scalp was seen in lesional scalp, especially alopecia totalis/universalis.

Alopecia areata patients provided lesional scalp punch biopsies and peripheral blood, both collected for the study. Sequencing templates came from extracted RNA that was reverse transcribed into cDNA. Libraries were prepared by immunoSEQ multiplex PCR; TCRdb keeps only in-frame clonotypes and omits some of them. Among about 91,000 clones listed, roughly 47% were seen once. Concerning this clone: Its specificity is not known.

This clonotype was sampled from a human donor with alopecia areata. Input material: CD4+ T cells sorted from blood.

Here the CDR3 DNA reads TGTGCCAGCAGCCTCCCGAGCGGCGGGGACATTCAGTACTTC. As protein: CASSLPSGGDIQYF. The rearrangement uses TRBV28 and TRBJ2-4; D is possibly TRBD2 (6 bases). The V end was cut by 6 bases, the J end by 8 bases, with 17 bases between. Germline V lookup: CDR1 MDHEN, CDR2 SYDVKM. This CDR3 has 14 amino acids.